The 8 T cell receptor beta chains reported below all come from one sample, sequenced in a study of patients and donors after allogeneic stem cell transplantation. TCRdb fed the RT-PCR reads into MiXCR, producing one record per CDR3 protein. Here the sample spans about 960,000 distinct CDR3 sequences, approximately 18% being singletons. Sequencing used blood, either unsorted or a sorted T cell fraction (not recorded which). These receptors originate from a human donor who was either an allogeneic HSCT recipient or a stem cell or donor lymphocyte infusion donor (not recorded which). It is not recorded whose cells these are; they may come from a transplant donor.

The chain joins TRBV15 to TRBJ2-5, with a possible D match to TRBD2 (5 bases). CDR3 size: 17 residues. CDR1 and CDR2 (germline): LNHNV, YYDKDF (reference sequence). Trimming left V 4 bases short and J 2 bases short, with 20 bases between. The CDR3 loop is CATSKWGGEPDQETQYF. The CDR3 DNA sequence: TGTGCCACCAGCAAATGGGGTGGGGAGCCGGATCAAGAGACCCAGTACTTC. The full variable domain, with the rest looked up from reference TRBV15 and TRBJ2-5, is DAMVIQNPRYQVTQFGKPVTLSCSQTLNHNVMYWYQQKSSQAPKLLFHYYDKDFNNEADTPDNFQSRRPNTSFCFLDIRSPGLGDTAMYLCATSKWGGEPDQETQYFGPGTRLLVL.

The rearrangement uses TRBV5-1 and TRBJ2-3; 13 nucleotides align to TRBD2. The germline V gene encodes CDR1 SGHRS and CDR2 YFSETQ. V was clipped by 4 bases and J by 0 bases; unmatched bases: 5. This CDR3 has 17 residues. CDR3 sequence (DNA): TGCGCCAGCAGCACCGGGACTAGCGGGGCTAGCACAGATACGCAGTATTTT. As protein: CASSTGTSGASTDTQYF.

This clonotype was observed a few times. Since no conserved phenylalanine or tryptophan closes the CDR3, a read error is the likely cause. The chain links TRBV7-3 to TRBJ2-1; 10 positions match TRBD2. After removal of 5 bases from V and 7 bases from J, the junction contained 8 bases not matched to a gene. Per germline, CDR1 SGHTA and CDR2 FQGTGA. This CDR3 region has 15 residues. CDR3: CASSRTSGDMNEQFL. The CDR3 DNA is TGTGCCAGCAGCCGAACTAGCGGGGATATGAATGAGCAGTTCCTC.

The gene calls are TRBV12-3 or TRBV12-4 and TRBJ2-4, with D unclear. V was cut by 3 bases and J by 9 bases, with 12 bases left in between. The CDR3 has 13 residues. The CDR3 coding sequence is TGTGCCAGCAGTTTCCTTGATAAGGTCATTCAGTACTTC. Its protein product is CASSFLDKVIQYF.

This clonotype has just a few counts. V is TRBV11-2 and J is TRBJ2-1; 9 nucleotides agree with TRBD2. Trimming removed 1 base from V and 0 bases from J; junction bases left unmatched: 16. This CDR3 region has 21 residues. The germline V gene encodes CDR1 SGHAT and CDR2 FQNNGV. The CDR3 DNA reads TGTGCCAGCAGCTTAGTTGGGCCTAGCGGGGCCCTAGGTCTCTCCTACAATGAGCAGTTCTTC. It yields the protein CASSLVGPSGALGLSYNEQFF. Full variable domain (missing parts from reference TRBV11-2 and TRBJ2-1): EAGVAQSPRYKIIEKRQSVAFWCNPISGHATLYWYQQILGQGPKLLIQFQNNGVVDDSQLPKDRFSAERLKGVDSTLKIQPAKLEDSAVYLCASSLVGPSGALGLSYNEQFFGPGTRLTVL.

This clonotype was counted a few times. The rearrangement links TRBV20-1 to TRBJ2-1, with 7 bases fitting TRBD2. The CDR3 runs to 16 residues. With 0 bases clipped from V and 0 bases from J, the junction kept 5 bases outside the gene matches. The germline V gene has CDR1 DFQATT and CDR2 SNEGSKA (reference sequence). CDR3 sequence (DNA): TGCAGTGCTAGAGACCGACTAGCCGGCTCCTACAATGAGCAGTTCTTC. This gives the protein CSARDRLAGSYNEQFF.

The chain has TRBV5-1 and TRBJ1-1; 9 positions agree with TRBD1. There are 17 residues in the CDR3. The J segment lost 1 base and the V segment lost 3 bases, leaving 10 bases of the junction unmatched. Per the germline V gene, CDR1 is SGHRS and CDR2 is YFSETQ. The CDR3 nucleotides are TGCGCCAGCAGCTCATCGGAGGGGGGACAGGGGAACACTGAAGCTTTCTTT. Translation: CASSSSEGGQGNTEAFF. Supplemented by reference TRBV5-1 and TRBJ1-1, the full variable domain reads KAGVTQTPRYLIKTRGQQVTLSCSPISGHRSVSWYQQTPGQGLQFLFEYFSETQRNKGNFPGRFSGRQFSNSRSEMNVSTLELGDSALYLCASSSSEGGQGNTEAFFGQGTRLTVV.

This clonotype was seen a few times. This chain uses TRBV4-1 with TRBJ2-7, with 10 bases that match TRBD1. Germline V gene sequence: CDR1 MGHRA, CDR2 YSYEKL. Trimming cost V 0 bases and J 5 bases; bases outside gene matches: 4. The CDR3 covers 15 residues. CDR3: CASSQDGQGGDEQYF. DNA of the CDR3: TGCGCCAGCAGCCAAGACGGACAGGGGGGCGACGAGCAGTACTTC.